Ten or more counts support the clone carrying this TCR beta chain. This CDR3 has 15 residues. Germline values: CDR1 SGDLS, CDR2 YYNGEE. The V and J ends lost 2 bases and 0 bases respectively, with 9 bases between them. Both TCR beta VDJ combination and CDR3 sequence profiling were carried out. Genomic DNA was the template for this profiling. TCRdb fed the reads into MiXCR, producing one record per CDR3 protein. The table includes roughly 170,000 distinct CDR3 sequences, around 50% detected once. This sample is part of a study of CD8+CD57+ T cells in acquired aplastic anemia. Patients who underwent sequencing had shown CD8+CD57+ cell expansion by flow cytometry. In all patients, the disease was severe acquired aplastic anemia. Patients had not yet gotten any therapy when their blood was taken for sampling.

The sequencing sample was made of sorted CD4+, CD8+, or CD8+CD57+ T cells (not recorded which) from PBMCs. The origin of this receptor is a human donor with aplastic anemia. The rearrangement uses TRBV9 and TRBJ1-3; D gene unclear. CDR3 in amino acids: CASSVLSSSGNTIYF. The CDR3 DNA sequence: TGTGCCAGCAGCGTTCTGAGCAGCTCTGGAAACACCATATATTTT.